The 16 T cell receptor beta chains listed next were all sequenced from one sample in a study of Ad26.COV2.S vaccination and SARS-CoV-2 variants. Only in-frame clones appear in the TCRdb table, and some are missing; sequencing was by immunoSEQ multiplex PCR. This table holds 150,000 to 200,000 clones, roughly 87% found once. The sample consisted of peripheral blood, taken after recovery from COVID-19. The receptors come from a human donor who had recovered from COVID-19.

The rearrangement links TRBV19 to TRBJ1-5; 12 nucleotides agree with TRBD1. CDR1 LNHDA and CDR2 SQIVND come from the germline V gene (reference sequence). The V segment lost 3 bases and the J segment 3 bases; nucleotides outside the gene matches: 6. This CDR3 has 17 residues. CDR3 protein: CASSIGTGGFDNQPQHF. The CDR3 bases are TGTGCCAGTAGTATTGGGACAGGGGGCTTTGACAATCAGCCCCAGCATTTT.

This CDR3 is CASSVETSGRAPYNEQFF. CDR3 DNA sequence: TGTGCCAGCAGCGTAGAGACTAGCGGGAGGGCCCCCTACAATGAGCAGTTCTTC. The V gene is TRBV9, the J gene TRBJ2-1; 14 nucleotides align to TRBD2. Germline V gene lookup returns CDR1 SGDLS and CDR2 YYNGEE. The length of the CDR3 is 18 residues. The V and J ends lost 0 bases and 2 bases, in that order; junction bases with no gene match: 4.

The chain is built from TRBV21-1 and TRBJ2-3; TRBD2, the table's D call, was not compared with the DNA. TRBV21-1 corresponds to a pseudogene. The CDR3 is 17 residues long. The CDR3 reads CASTIWTSGEDTDTQYF. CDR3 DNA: TGTGCCAGCACCATTTGGACTAGCGGGGAAGACACAGATACGCAGTATTTT.

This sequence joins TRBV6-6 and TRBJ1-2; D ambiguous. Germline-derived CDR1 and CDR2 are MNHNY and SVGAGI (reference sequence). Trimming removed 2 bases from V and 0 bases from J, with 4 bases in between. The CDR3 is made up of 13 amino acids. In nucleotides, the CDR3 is TGTGCCAGCAGTTACGACCCTAACTATGGCTACACCTTC. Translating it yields CASSYDPNYGYTF.

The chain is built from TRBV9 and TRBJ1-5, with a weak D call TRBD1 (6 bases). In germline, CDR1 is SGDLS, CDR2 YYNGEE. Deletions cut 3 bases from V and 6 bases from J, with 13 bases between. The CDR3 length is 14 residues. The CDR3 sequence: CASSAQGIGQPQHF. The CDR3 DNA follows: TGTGCCAGCAGCGCCCAGGGGATCGGTCAGCCCCAGCATTTT.

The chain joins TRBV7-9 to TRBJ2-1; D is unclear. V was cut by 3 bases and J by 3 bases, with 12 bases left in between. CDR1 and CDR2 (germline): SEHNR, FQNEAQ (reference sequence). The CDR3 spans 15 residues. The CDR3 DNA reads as TGTGCCAGCAGCTTGGGGTCGTCAGGCTACAATGAGCAGTTCTTC. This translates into CASSLGSSGYNEQFF. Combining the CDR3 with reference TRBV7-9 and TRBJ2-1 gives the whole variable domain DTGVSQNPRHKITKRGQNVTFRCDPISEHNRLYWYRQTLGQGPEFLTYFQNEAQLEKSRLLSDRFSAERPKGSFSTLEIQRTEQGDSAMYLCASSLGSSGYNEQFFGPGTRLTVL.

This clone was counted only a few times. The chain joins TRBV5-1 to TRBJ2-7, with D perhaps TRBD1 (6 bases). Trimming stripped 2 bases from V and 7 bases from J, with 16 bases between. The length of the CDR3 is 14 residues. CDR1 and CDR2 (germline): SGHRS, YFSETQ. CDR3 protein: CASSLRQELGEQYF. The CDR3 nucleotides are TGCGCCAGCAGCTTAAGACAGGAGCTCGGGGAGCAGTACTTC.

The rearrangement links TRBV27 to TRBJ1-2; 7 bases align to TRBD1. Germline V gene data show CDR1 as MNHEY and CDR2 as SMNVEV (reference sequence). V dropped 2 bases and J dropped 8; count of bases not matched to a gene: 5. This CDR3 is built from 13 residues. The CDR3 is CASSLKGAWGYTF. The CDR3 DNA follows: TGTGCCAGCAGTTTAAAGGGGGCGTGGGGCTACACCTTC.

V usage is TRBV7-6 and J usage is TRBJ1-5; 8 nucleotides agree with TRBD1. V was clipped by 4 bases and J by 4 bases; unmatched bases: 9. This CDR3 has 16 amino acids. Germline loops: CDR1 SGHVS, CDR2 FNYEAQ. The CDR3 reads CASSSATGVRNQPQHF. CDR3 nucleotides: TGTGCCAGCAGCTCAGCGACAGGGGTTCGGAATCAGCCCCAGCATTTT.

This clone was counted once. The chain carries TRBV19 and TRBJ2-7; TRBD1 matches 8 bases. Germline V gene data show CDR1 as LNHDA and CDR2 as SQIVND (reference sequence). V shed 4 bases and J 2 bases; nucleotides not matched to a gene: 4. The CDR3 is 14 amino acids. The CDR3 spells CASSTRTGTYEQYF. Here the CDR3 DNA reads TGTGCCAGTAGTACTAGGACAGGGACCTACGAGCAGTACTTC.

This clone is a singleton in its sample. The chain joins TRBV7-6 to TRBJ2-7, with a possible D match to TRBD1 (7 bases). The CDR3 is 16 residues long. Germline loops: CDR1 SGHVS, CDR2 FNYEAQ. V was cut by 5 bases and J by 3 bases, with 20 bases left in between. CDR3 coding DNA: TGTGCCAGCAGCGGTTATGGTCAGGGGGGAAACTACGAGCAGTACTTC. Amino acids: CASSGYGQGGNYEQYF. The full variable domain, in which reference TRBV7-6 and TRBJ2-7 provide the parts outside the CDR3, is GAGVSQSPRYKVTKRGQDVALRCDPISGHVSLYWYRQALGQGPEFLTYFNYEAQQDKSGLPNDRFSAERPEGSISTLTIQRTEQRDSAMYRCASSGYGQGGNYEQYFGPGTRLTVT.

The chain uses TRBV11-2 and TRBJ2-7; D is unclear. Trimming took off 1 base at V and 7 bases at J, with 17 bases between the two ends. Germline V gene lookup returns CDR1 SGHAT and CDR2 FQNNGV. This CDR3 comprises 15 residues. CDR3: CASSLVSLVNNEQYF. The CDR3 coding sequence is TGTGCCAGCAGCTTAGTATCCCTAGTGAATAATGAGCAGTACTTC.

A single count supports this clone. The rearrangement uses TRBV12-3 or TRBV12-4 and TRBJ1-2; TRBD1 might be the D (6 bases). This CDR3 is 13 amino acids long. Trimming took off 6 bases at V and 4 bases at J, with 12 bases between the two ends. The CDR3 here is CASSWTESYGYTF. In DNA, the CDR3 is TGTGCCAGCAGCTGGACAGAGTCCTATGGCTACACCTTC.

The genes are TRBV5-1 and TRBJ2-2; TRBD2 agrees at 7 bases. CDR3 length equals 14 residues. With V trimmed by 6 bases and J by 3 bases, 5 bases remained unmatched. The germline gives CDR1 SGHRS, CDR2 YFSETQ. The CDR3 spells CASTERGDTGELFF. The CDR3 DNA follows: TGCGCCAGCACCGAGCGGGGCGACACCGGGGAGCTGTTTTTT.

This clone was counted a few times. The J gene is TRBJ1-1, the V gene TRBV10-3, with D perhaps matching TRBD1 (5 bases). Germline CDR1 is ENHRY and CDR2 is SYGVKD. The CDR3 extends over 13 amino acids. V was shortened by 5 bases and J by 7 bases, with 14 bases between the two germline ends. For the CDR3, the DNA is TGTGCCATCAGTCCCCGGGACGCGAGTGAAGCTTTCTTT. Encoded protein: CAISPRDASEAFF.

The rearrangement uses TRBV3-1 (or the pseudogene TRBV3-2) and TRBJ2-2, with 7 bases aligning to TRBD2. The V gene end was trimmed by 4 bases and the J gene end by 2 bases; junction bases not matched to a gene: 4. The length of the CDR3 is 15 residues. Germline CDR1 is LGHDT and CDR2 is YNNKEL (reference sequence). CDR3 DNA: TGTGCCAGCAGCCGCGAGCGGGGCAACACCGGGGAGCTGTTTTTT. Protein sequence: CASSRERGNTGELFF.